The source of this T cell receptor (beta chain) is a study of OX40 agonist ivuxolimab in advanced cancers. For the study in its entirety: Ivuxolimab was an agonistic, fully human IgG2 monoclonal antibody directed against OX40 (CD134), a costimulatory receptor. Intravenous ivuxolimab was administered to patients every 2 weeks at six dose levels: 0.01, 0.1, 0.3, 1.5, 3 and 10 mg/kg. Of the approximately 50 patients in dose escalation, about 20 had hepatocellular carcinoma, about 15 had melanoma, 9 had renal cell carcinoma and 9 had head and neck cancer. In the dose-escalation cohort, around four fifths of patients were male, and the mean age was roughly 56 years with a range of about 20 to 80. Prior anti-PD-1, anti-PD-L1 or anti-CTLA-4 therapy was permitted, and about 40% of dose-escalation patients had received checkpoint inhibitors. Partial responses occurred in three dose-escalation patients: two with cutaneous melanoma and one with hepatocellular carcinoma. The point of sequencing TCRbeta in the periphery was to test whether ivuxolimab changed TCR sequence diversity and drove clonal T-cell expansion. The paper describes the monotherapy dose-escalation part (N of about 52 patients) of the phase I trial of ivuxolimab. Paper-wide results and their limitations: Clonal expansion of both CD4+ and CD8+ blood T cells was observed from baseline to week 6 at doses 0.1 to 3.0 mg/kg. Partial responders in the 0.1-3.0 mg/kg groups had among the lowest normalized peripheral clonal expansion, especially among CD8+ T cells. Antigen specificity was not determined for the clonally expanded peripheral T cells. Low levels of normalized T-cell clonal expansion were also seen in some patients who did not respond. After ivuxolimab, CD8+ T cells had more expanded clones than CD4+ T cells on average.

Genomic DNA was isolated from the sorted cells so that the TCRbeta CDR3 region could be sequenced. The immunoSEQ Assay was used to sequence the TCRbeta CDR3 regions. The table comes from immuneACCESS by way of TCRdb, which keeps in-frame sequences with V and J called. Part of the clones is missing from these tables; in studies checked, under half for an unresolved V gene and the rest for unknown reasons. This sample lists more than 25,000 clones; around four fifths were detected once. About 25% of the sample lies in the top ten. Turning to this clone: Its antigen remains undetermined. No per-base quality is available; no much larger clone lies one base away.

The trial excluded patients who had a history of autoimmune disease or who were on systemic immunosuppression. Peripheral blood for TCR sequencing was collected from all dose cohorts at baseline, on cycle 4 day 1, and on cycle 7 day 1. The samples were drawn from a first-in-human, open-label, multicenter phase I dose-escalation trial of ivuxolimab. Adults with locally advanced or metastatic melanoma, renal cell carcinoma, hepatocellular carcinoma or head and neck squamous cell carcinoma were enrolled in the trial. Before TCR sequencing, CD4+ T cells and CD8+ T cells from peripheral blood were sorted into separate populations. This sequence originates from an adult with an advanced solid tumor such as melanoma, head and neck, liver or kidney cancer. Here the sequenced sample was CD4+ or CD8+ T cells sorted from blood, taken in a trial of the OX40 agonist ivuxolimab.

This receptor has the CDR3 CASSPAGTSSYNEQFF. The DNA sequence follows: TGTGCCAGCAGCCCAGCCGGGACTAGCTCCTACAATGAGCAGTTCTTC. The chain was built from TRBV7-9 and TRBJ2-1, with TRBD2 matching 8 junction bases. Per the germline V gene (reference sequence), SEHNR is the CDR1 and FQNEAQ is the CDR2. Clipping removes 5 bases from V and 0 bases from J, with 6 as the unmatched junction base count. The CDR3 holds 16 amino acids from the cysteine to the phenylalanine. CDR3 DNA is the only sequence kept; it has 48 bases, read in frame from the first base.